The 16 T cell receptor beta chains presented below share a single source sample, sequenced in a study of post-analysis software for immune sequencing data. Findings and caveats of the study: Compared with controls, patients had more of about 5 TRBV segments, including TRBV5-6, TRBV5-1 and TRBV20-1.

Their target antigens are unknown. Included in the TCR beta cDNA libraries were unique molecular identifiers. TCRdb independently ran MiXCR on the PCR reads; one entry per CDR3 protein. The sample lists about half a million distinct CDR3 sequences, over 35% seen once, with around 10% in the top ten. Sequenced input: blood. The receptor source for this set is a girl under 18 with multiple sclerosis.

The chain's CDR3 is CSARDHRWTGELFF. In DNA form, the CDR3 reads TGCAGTGCTAGAGATCATCGGTGGACCGGGGAGCTGTTTTTT. The rearrangement uses TRBV20-1 and TRBJ2-2; D gene ambiguous. V was trimmed by 0 bases and J by 5 bases, leaving 10 bases between them. Germline V gene sequence: CDR1 DFQATT, CDR2 SNEGSKA (reference sequence). The CDR3 consists of 14 residues.

CDR3 sequence: CASSFGSLSNYGYTF. CDR3 nucleotide sequence: TGTGCCAGCAGTTTCGGCAGTCTTTCTAACTATGGCTACACCTTC. V is TRBV12-3 or TRBV12-4 and J is TRBJ1-2; D is uncertain. The V gene lost 3 bases and the J gene lost 0 bases, with 11 bases spanning the gap. The CDR3 consists of 15 residues.

This chain connects TRBV4-1 to TRBJ1-1; D is uncertain. Germline CDR1 MGHRA, CDR2 YSYEKL. The ends were cut back, 0 bases at V and 7 bases at J, with 9 bases in the middle. The CDR3 consists of 13 residues. The chain's CDR3 is CASSQDERDEAFF. CDR3 bases: TGCGCCAGCAGCCAAGATGAGAGGGATGAAGCTTTCTTT.

This clonotype showed up just a few times. The chain carries TRBV5-1 and TRBJ2-7, with D possibly called TRBD1 or TRBD2 (5 bases each). The CDR3 is 16 residues long. The V gene's germline CDR1 is SGHRS and CDR2 YFSETQ. Trimming stripped 0 bases from V and 2 bases from J, with 15 bases between. The CDR3 sequence is CASSLAQIKGPYEQYF. The CDR3 region has the DNA TGCGCCAGCAGCTTGGCCCAAATCAAGGGACCCTACGAGCAGTACTTC.

The J gene is TRBJ2-7, the V gene TRBV29-1; 10 bases fit TRBD1. After removal of 4 bases from V and 6 bases from J, the junction contained 9 bases not matched to a gene. The V gene's germline CDR1 is SQVTM and CDR2 ANQGSEA. This CDR3 contains 14 residues. CDR3 sequence (DNA): TGCAGCGTTGGGAGACGACAGGGGGCCGGCGAGCAGTACTTC. Protein: CSVGRRQGAGEQYF.

V usage is TRBV14 and J usage is TRBJ2-1; 7 bases align to TRBD2. The germline CDR1 and CDR2 sequences are SGHDN and FVKESK. V dropped 5 bases and J dropped 7; count of bases not matched to a gene: 14. This CDR3 has 16 amino acids. The DNA for the CDR3 is TGTGCCAGCAGCTACATAGCGGGCCTAGAGATTAATGAGCAGTTCTTC. Its translation: CASSYIAGLEINEQFF. Full variable domain (rest looked up from reference TRBV14 and TRBJ2-1): EAGVTQFPSHSVIEKGQTVTLRCDPISGHDNLYWYRRVMGKEIKFLLHFVKESKQDESGMPNNRFLAERTGGTYSTLKVQPAELEDSGVYFCASSYIAGLEINEQFFGPGTRLTVL.

The chain carries TRBV5-6 and TRBJ2-7; 11 nucleotides agree with TRBD1. The CDR3 has 16 residues. V shed 3 bases, J shed 0 bases, and the junction held 5 bases outside the gene matches. CDR1 and CDR2 (germline): SGHDT, YYEEEE. The CDR3 loop reads CASSSTGTGGSYEQYF. The CDR3 nucleotides are TGTGCCAGCAGCTCGACCGGGACAGGGGGCTCCTACGAGCAGTACTTC.

The CDR3 DNA follows: TGCAGTGCTAGAGAGGGCGGGAGGGAGACCCAGTACTTC. This gives the protein CSAREGGRETQYF. The chain couples TRBV20-1 to TRBJ2-5; 8 bases line up with TRBD2. CDR3 size: 13 residues. The germline CDR1 and CDR2 sequences are DFQATT and SNEGSKA (reference sequence). J gave up 5 bases and V 0 bases, and 2 bases lay outside the gene matches.

The chain has TRBV12-3 or TRBV12-4 and TRBJ2-7; D gene ambiguous. CDR3 length: 12 amino acids. The V gene lost 6 bases and the J gene lost 4 bases, with 10 bases spanning the gap. Here the CDR3 reads CASRRWGYEQYF. For the CDR3, the DNA is TGTGCCAGCAGGAGGTGGGGATACGAGCAGTACTTC.

J is TRBJ2-3 and V is TRBV20-1, with D unresolved. The V end was cut by 0 bases, the J end by 0 bases, with 7 bases between. The CDR3 has 14 residues. Germline-derived CDR1 and CDR2 are DFQATT and SNEGSKA (reference sequence). CDR3 in DNA: TGCAGTGCTAGAGATCGGCGGAGCACAGATACGCAGTATTTT. Translation gives CSARDRRSTDTQYF.

The chain is built from TRBV20-1 and TRBJ1-2, with unresolved D. This CDR3 has 13 amino acids. Trimming cost V 3 bases and J 8 bases, with 16 bases left between them. The germline V gene has CDR1 DFQATT and CDR2 SNEGSKA (reference sequence). The chain's CDR3 is CSARDSGRQGYTF. In nucleotides, the CDR3 is TGCAGTGCTAGGGACTCAGGAAGACAAGGCTACACCTTC.

This clonotype was counted a single time. The CDR3 protein is CASSKREGDSREQYF. CDR3 nucleotide sequence: TGTGCCAGCAGCAAGCGGGAGGGCGATTCCCGCGAGCAGTACTTC. The V gene is TRBV21-1, the J gene TRBJ2-7; the table's D call, TRBD2, has no DNA check behind it. TRBV21-1 is given as a pseudogene. The CDR3 has 15 residues.

This clonotype was counted between two and nine times. The CDR3 spells CASSPLDRGTYEQYF. In nucleotides, the CDR3 is TGTGCCAGCAGCCCTCTGGACAGGGGGACCTACGAGCAGTACTTC. This sequence joins TRBV7-9 and TRBJ2-7; 10 nucleotides align to TRBD1. V trimming: 5 bases; J trimming: 2 bases; junction bases outside the gene matches: 6. Germline loops: CDR1 SEHNR, CDR2 FQNEAQ (reference sequence). The CDR3 contains 15 residues.

The chain recombines TRBV15 with TRBJ2-7; weak D call: TRBD2 (5 bases). Trimming removed 5 bases from V and 5 bases from J, with 22 bases in between. Germline loops: CDR1 LNHNV, CDR2 YYDKDF (reference sequence). The CDR3 loop spans 16 amino acids. CDR3 nucleotides: TGTGCCACCAGCCCCTGGGCCCAGCGGAAGCGAAACGAGCAGTACTTC. This encodes CATSPWAQRKRNEQYF.

This chain joins TRBV2 and TRBJ2-7; 7 bases agree with TRBD1. There are 14 residues in the CDR3. Per the germline V gene, CDR1 is SNHLY and CDR2 is FYNNEI. The ends lost 6 bases at V and 7 bases at J; junction bases unmatched: 12. The CDR3 loop reads CASRFRQGGQEQYF. The CDR3 bases are TGTGCCAGCAGGTTCAGACAGGGCGGTCAGGAGCAGTACTTC.

A few counts support this clonotype. The gene calls are TRBV4-1 and TRBJ2-1; D gene uncertain. Germline V CDR1 and CDR2: MGHRA, YSYEKL. The length of the CDR3 is 14 residues. V was clipped by 6 bases and J by 7 bases, with 16 bases between them. CDR3 coding DNA: TGCGCCAGCAGTCCCATACAGTCCGGGAATGAGCAGTTCTTC. This gives the protein CASSPIQSGNEQFF.